This TCR beta chain was sequenced in a study of vaccination and CD4 T cells after COVID-19. Across the study: The convalescents, six males and four females, included two who were Hispanic. Post-COVID samples had a sampling time that fell a median approximately 93 days after diagnosis (range 35 to 161).

The Oncomine TCR Beta short-read assay was what sequenced the DNA obtained from cultured CD4+ T cells. TCRdb re-called the PCR reads with MiXCR, one entry per CDR3 protein. The repertoire consists of about 11,000 distinct CDR3 sequences, with 46% occurring once and the leading ten covering roughly 28%. Treatment in this sample: approximately nine-day PBMC culture with coronavirus spike peptide pools or control peptides (ViraFEST assay). The dates of positive PCR tests extended from March through December 2020 and came before the US Alpha, Beta and Delta variants. Worth noting for this clonotype: Its target is unknown.

CDR1 and CDR2 from the germline V gene are MNHNS and SASEGT. The V gene lost 2 bases and the J gene lost 5 bases, with 10 bases spanning the gap. The CDR3 is made up of 14 amino acids. Sequencing was done on a sample of CD4+ T cells from blood, cultured in vitro. The genes are TRBV6-1 and TRBJ1-5; D ambiguous. The receptor was derived from a human donor who had recovered from COVID-19. CDR3 in DNA: TGTGCCAGCAGTGAATTGGGCGGGGATCAGCCCCAGCATTTT. Protein: CASSELGGDQPQHF.